This paragraph covers one T cell receptor (beta chain) sequence. What it binds is unknown. It was with 60 Vbeta and 13 Jbeta primers that the PCR ran. Generated by immunoSEQ multiplex PCR, the TCRdb table keeps only in-frame clones and is missing some. This sample's table has about 77,000 clones. This sample was taken from a study of cytomegalovirus exposure and HLA in healthy donors. General study findings and limits: An analysis that was carried out later associated about 17,000 TCR beta sequences with HLA alleles at 0.05 false discovery rate.

The material sequenced was PBMCs. This TCR was sampled from a man in his fifties or sixties in good health and CMV-seropositive.

The CDR3 DNA sequence: TGTGCCAGTACCCGGGGGGGGTCGGAACAGCCCCAGCATTTT. As protein: CASTRGGSEQPQHF. The gene calls are TRBV19 and TRBJ1-5; TRBD1 might be the D (5 bases). Germline V lookup: CDR1 LNHDA, CDR2 SQIVND (reference sequence). The CDR3 sequence is 14 residues long. V was shortened by 7 bases and J by 7 bases, with 17 bases between the two germline ends.